The 20 T cell receptor beta chains in this list originate from one sample, sequenced in a study of shared clonotypes between healthy human individuals. Libraries were prepared by immunoSEQ multiplex PCR; TCRdb keeps only in-frame clonotypes and omits some of them. The table lists more than 1 million clones, 78% of them singletons. The sample taken for sequencing was memory CD4+ T cells from PBMCs. Subset defined: CD45RA-negative fraction. These receptors came from a man between 18 and 35 years old in good health. Some clones in this sample may be carry-over from other donors' samples.

The chain has TRBV7-9 and TRBJ1-2; possibly TRBD1 for D (6 bases). The CDR3 is made up of 15 amino acids. The V gene lost 3 bases and the J gene lost 2 bases, with 13 bases spanning the gap. Germline V gene sequence: CDR1 SEHNR, CDR2 FQNEAQ (reference sequence). The CDR3 sequence: CASSFSVGGNYGYTF. In nucleotides, the CDR3 is TGTGCCAGCAGCTTTTCGGTAGGGGGGAACTATGGCTACACCTTC.

Worth noting for this clone: Within the sample, other DNA sequences also encode this same CDR3. The chain uses TRBV27 and TRBJ2-7, with 11 bases that match TRBD2. V trimming: 0 bases; J trimming: 3 bases; junction bases outside the gene matches: 1. Germline V CDR1 and CDR2: MNHEY, SMNVEV (reference sequence). This CDR3 spans 15 amino acids. The CDR3 DNA follows: TGTGCCAGCAGTTTATCCCTAGCGGGGGGCTACGAGCAGTACTTC. Translating it yields CASSLSLAGGYEQYF.

The J gene is TRBJ2-4, the V gene TRBV28, with 7 bases that match TRBD2. This CDR3 has 17 residues. Germline V gene data show CDR1 as MDHEN and CDR2 as SYDVKM. The J segment lost 2 bases and the V segment lost 4 bases, leaving 11 bases of the junction unmatched. CDR3 DNA: TGTGCCAGCAGTTCTCTACATAAGGGACTAACCAAAAACATTCAGTACTTC. It translates to CASSSLHKGLTKNIQYF.

The gene calls are TRBV7-9 and TRBJ2-5; D remains unclear. The CDR3 loop spans 12 amino acids. V dropped 5 bases and J dropped 4 bases, with 8 bases sitting between them. In germline, CDR1 is SEHNR, CDR2 FQNEAQ (reference sequence). Here the CDR3 reads CASSRSGETQYF. For the CDR3, the DNA is TGTGCCAGCAGCCGGTCGGGAGAGACCCAGTACTTC.

This clone was counted a few times. This chain uses TRBV5-4 with TRBJ2-2; TRBD1 aligns across 8 bases. Trimming removed 7 bases from V and 5 bases from J; junction bases left unmatched: 7. The CDR3 is made up of 14 amino acids. Germline V gives CDR1 SGHNT, CDR2 YYREEE (reference sequence). CDR3 nucleotides: TGTGCCAGCGGACCCAGGGGGCAAACCGGGGAGCTGTTTTTT. Translating it yields CASGPRGQTGELFF.

V usage is TRBV20-1 and J usage is TRBJ2-7; D gene unclear. The CDR3 consists of 10 residues. Germline CDR1 reads DFQATT; CDR2 reads SNEGSKA (reference sequence). The CDR3 nucleotides are TGCAGCCCGATGTCACGCGAGCAGTACTTC. Translating it yields CSPMSREQYF.

This chain connects TRBV4-3 to TRBJ2-3; D ambiguous. CDR1 LGHNA and CDR2 YSLEER come from the germline V gene. There are 14 residues in the CDR3. The ends were cut back, 4 bases at V and 2 bases at J, with 10 bases in the middle. CDR3 loop: CASSPPRPTDTQYF. The CDR3 coding sequence is TGCGCCAGCAGCCCACCCCGTCCCACAGATACGCAGTATTTT.

The CDR3 DNA is TGTGCCAGCTCACCAAGGCCCGGCGCCAAGGAACACACCATATATTTT. The encoded protein is CASSPRPGAKEHTIYF. J is TRBJ1-3 and V is TRBV18; no clear D. Deletions cut 2 bases from V and 8 bases from J, with 19 bases between. Germline V gene data show CDR1 as KGHSH and CDR2 as LQKENI. The CDR3 loop spans 16 amino acids.

The V gene is TRBV10-3, the J gene TRBJ2-3; D might be TRBD1 (6 bases). Trimming left V 8 bases short and J 4 bases short, with 16 bases between. The V gene's germline CDR1 is ENHRY and CDR2 SYGVKD. This CDR3 is built from 14 residues. CDR3 region: CAIGELAGADTQYF. Here the CDR3 DNA reads TGTGCCATCGGAGAGCTAGCAGGGGCAGATACGCAGTATTTT.

The chain carries TRBV2 and TRBJ1-5, with D perhaps matching TRBD1 (5 bases). The CDR3 runs 14 residues. V lost 3 bases and J 3 bases, leaving 9 bases between the germline ends. The germline V gene encodes CDR1 SNHLY and CDR2 FYNNEI. CDR3 loop: CASSDEGHNQPQHF. The CDR3 coding sequence is TGTGCCAGCAGTGATGAGGGGCACAATCAGCCCCAGCATTTT.

CDR3 bases: TGTGCCAGCAGCAAACAGGGCTCTGGAAACACCATATATTTT. Protein: CASSKQGSGNTIYF. The rearrangement links TRBV5-4 to TRBJ1-3; a weak D match, TRBD1 (6 bases). Trimming took off 4 bases at V and 0 bases at J, with 8 bases between the two ends. The CDR3 loop spans 14 amino acids. Germline values: CDR1 SGHNT, CDR2 YYREEE (reference sequence).

Turning to this clone: The same CDR3 arises from other DNA sequences in this sample as well. The V and J genes are TRBV5-4 and TRBJ2-1, with TRBD2 matching 11 bases. The CDR3 is 15 amino acids. V lost 3 bases, J lost 5 bases, and 4 bases stayed unmatched. Germline V gives CDR1 SGHNT, CDR2 YYREEE (reference sequence). The CDR3 DNA reads TGTGCCAGCAGCTCCGGGACTAGCGGCCACAATGAGCAGTTCTTC. Its protein product is CASSSGTSGHNEQFF.

This rearrangement joins TRBV11-2 to TRBJ2-7; D call uncertain. Germline CDR1 reads SGHAT; CDR2 reads FQNNGV. The CDR3 length is 14 residues. Trimming pared 2 bases from V and 0 bases from J, leaving 8 bases between. CDR3 DNA sequence: TGTGCCAGCAGCTTATCCAGCCTCTCCTACGAGCAGTACTTC. Protein product: CASSLSSLSYEQYF.

The chain combines TRBV7-2 with TRBJ2-7; 13 nucleotides line up with TRBD2. The ends lost 4 bases at V and 11 bases at J; junction bases unmatched: 17. Germline V gives CDR1 SGHTA, CDR2 FQGNSA. CDR3 length equals 17 residues. Here the CDR3 reads CASSSTGTSGTGVLEYF. CDR3 DNA: TGTGCCAGCAGCTCTACCGGGACTAGCGGGACTGGTGTGTTGGAGTACTTC.

The gene calls are TRBV14 and TRBJ1-2; possibly TRBD1 for D (5 bases). Germline V lookup: CDR1 SGHDN, CDR2 FVKESK. The V end was cut by 1 base, the J end by 6 bases, with 9 bases between. This CDR3 spans 13 amino acids. This chain's CDR3 is CASSQVLGDGYTF. CDR3 bases: TGTGCCAGCAGCCAAGTCCTGGGGGATGGCTACACCTTC.

In this sample, this clone turned up a few times. This chain joins TRBV25-1 and TRBJ1-3; possible D gene TRBD1, 6 bases. Germline V gives CDR1 MGHDK, CDR2 SYGVNS. The V gene lost 4 bases and the J gene lost 0 bases, with 13 bases spanning the gap. The CDR3 length is 16 residues. The CDR3 DNA is TGTGCCAGCAGTGGCAGGGGATTGAGCTCTGGAAACACCATATATTTT. Translated: CASSGRGLSSGNTIYF. Based on the CDR3 plus reference TRBV25-1 and TRBJ1-3, the full variable domain is EADIYQTPRYLVIGTGKKITLECSQTMGHDKMYWYQQDPGMELHLIHYSYGVNSTEKGDLSSESTVSRIRTEHFPLTLESARPSHTSQYLCASSGRGLSSGNTIYFGEGSWLTVV.

V usage is TRBV27 and J usage is TRBJ1-2; 7 nucleotides match TRBD1. The CDR3 covers 13 residues. The germline gives CDR1 MNHEY, CDR2 SMNVEV (reference sequence). Trimming cost V 5 bases and J 4 bases; bases outside gene matches: 4. CDR3 nucleotide sequence: TGTGCCAGCAGTCCCCAGGGGGGCTATGGCTACACCTTC. It specifies CASSPQGGYGYTF.

The rearrangement joins TRBV19 to TRBJ2-3, with D hard to call. This CDR3 contains 13 residues. Germline loops: CDR1 LNHDA, CDR2 SQIVND (reference sequence). The V and J ends lost 7 bases and 5 bases respectively, with 13 bases between them. CDR3: CASTPSGKDTQYF. Written as DNA, the CDR3 is TGTGCCAGTACCCCGTCGGGTAAAGATACGCAGTATTTT.

V is TRBV19 and J is TRBJ2-2; 7 positions match TRBD1. In germline, CDR1 is LNHDA, CDR2 SQIVND (reference sequence). This CDR3 spans 13 amino acids. V trimming: 5 bases; J trimming: 6 bases; junction bases outside the gene matches: 3. CDR3 sequence reads: CASSSQGAGELFF. Written as DNA, the CDR3 is TGTGCCAGTAGTTCTCAGGGGGCCGGGGAGCTGTTTTTT. Using reference TRBV19 and TRBJ2-2 for the parts outside the CDR3, the full variable domain is DGGITQSPKYLFRKEGQNVTLSCEQNLNHDAMYWYRQDPGQGLRLIYYSQIVNDFQKGDIAEGYSVSREKKESFPLTVTSAQKNPTAFYLCASSSQGAGELFFGEGSRLTVL.

The sample holds a few counts of this clone. CDR3 sequence reads: CASSSGGVYGYTF. The CDR3 DNA follows: TGTGCCAGCAGCTCTGGGGGGGTTTATGGCTACACCTTC. V gene TRBV7-9 combines with J gene TRBJ1-2; maybe TRBD1 (5 bases). V lost 4 bases and J 5 bases, leaving 11 bases between the germline ends. CDR1 is SEHNR, CDR2 FQNEAQ, per germline (reference sequence). CDR3 length: 13 amino acids. Using reference TRBV7-9 and TRBJ1-2 for the parts outside the CDR3, the full variable domain is DTGVSQNPRHKITKRGQNVTFRCDPISEHNRLYWYRQTLGQGPEFLTYFQNEAQLEKSRLLSDRFSAERPKGSFSTLEIQRTEQGDSAMYLCASSSGGVYGYTFGSGTRLTVV.